The T cell receptor (beta chain) under discussion was sequenced for a study of blood T cell repertoires in COVID-19. Sequencing was performed with immunoSEQ multiplex PCR; in TCRdb, only in-frame clones are kept and a portion is missing. This table has under 95,000 clones, around 87% appearing once. The trim removed 4 bases at V and 7 bases at J, leaving 12 bases unmatched. Germline CDR1 and CDR2: LGHNT and FRNRAP. The CDR3 contains 16 residues. What was sequenced was peripheral blood. This TCR was recovered from a woman older than 75 with acute or convalescent COVID-19. The chain employs TRBV12-5 and TRBJ1-3; 8 nucleotides align to TRBD1. Written as DNA, the CDR3 is TGTGCTAGTGGTTCTGGACTCGGACAGGGAGGCAACACCATATATTTT. It specifies CASGSGLGQGGNTIYF.